One sample yielded the 9 T cell receptor beta chains listed below, sequenced in a study of metastatic and nonmetastatic thyroid tumors. TCRdb re-processed the PCR reads through MiXCR. The sample shows about 16,000 clones, 9.5% to 15% of them seen only once. Patients underwent thyroid surgery, and none had received any treatment before it. The specimen was blood. The receptor source for this set is a female donor with papillary thyroid cancer or a benign thyroid nodule (not recorded which). Some clones in this sample may be carry-over from other donors' samples.

Notes on this clone: A much larger clone differs by one base, so this may be a read error. The sample holds other DNA sequences that translate to the same CDR3. The chain has TRBV14 and TRBJ1-4, with 8 bases aligning to TRBD1. Germline V lookup: CDR1 SGHDN, CDR2 FVKESK. J was trimmed by 3 bases and V by 3 bases; bases with no gene match: 3. The CDR3 spans 15 residues. CDR3 in DNA: TGTGCCAGCAGCCAGCAGGGGGCGTCTAATGAAAAACTGTTTTTT. This encodes CASSQQGASNEKLFF. Together with reference TRBV14 and TRBJ1-4, the CDR3 gives the full variable domain: EAGVTQFPSHSVIEKGQTVTLRCDPISGHDNLYWYRRVMGKEIKFLLHFVKESKQDESGMPNNRFLAERTGGTYSTLKVQPAELEDSGVYFCASSQQGASNEKLFFGSGTQLSVL.

This clone was seen a few times. V and J are TRBV6-1 and TRBJ1-2, with D maybe TRBD1 (6 bases). Germline CDR1 and CDR2: MNHNS and SASEGT. There are 16 residues in the CDR3. Trimming removed 1 base from V and 6 bases from J, with 18 bases in between. CDR3: CASSEVLQGKNNGYTF. CDR3 in DNA: TGTGCCAGCAGTGAAGTGCTTCAGGGGAAGAATAATGGCTACACCTTC.

By share of the sample, this clone is medium-sized. The chain uses TRBV28 and TRBJ2-7; D perhaps matches TRBD2 (6 bases). The CDR3 consists of 14 residues. From germline, CDR1 is MDHEN and CDR2 SYDVKM. V lost 3 bases and J 3 bases, leaving 12 bases between the germline ends. The DNA for the CDR3 is TGTGCCAGCAGTTTTGGCGGACTATACTACGAGCAGTACTTC. Residues: CASSFGGLYYEQYF.

Remarks on this clone: The junction differs from germline at one of its ends, possibly a read error. The V and J genes are TRBV28 and TRBJ2-2; no definite D call. This CDR3 has 16 residues. Germline lookup yields CDR1 MDHEN and CDR2 SYDVKM. The CDR3 bases are TGTGCCAGCAGTTTCCGTGGTAGAATGAACACCGGGCAGCTGTTTTTT. Its translation is CASSFRGRMNTGQLFF.

Ten or more counts support this clone. In the same sample, other DNA sequences code for this CDR3. V and J are TRBV5-1 and TRBJ2-5, with D perhaps matching TRBD2 (5 bases). V was trimmed by 4 bases and J by 2 bases, leaving 24 bases between them. The CDR3 is made up of 18 amino acids. Germline lookup yields CDR1 SGHRS and CDR2 YFSETQ. This CDR3 is CASSPRGSSLFYQETQYF. The CDR3, as DNA: TGCGCCAGCAGCCCCCGAGGGTCCTCCCTTTTTTATCAAGAGACCCAGTACTTC.

This clone occurred many times. The chain combines TRBV29-1 with TRBJ1-1, with D possibly matching TRBD1 (6 bases). The CDR3 length is 13 residues. Germline-derived CDR1 and CDR2 are SQVTM and ANQGSEA. Trimming took off 7 bases at V and 0 bases at J, with 12 bases between the two ends. The DNA of the CDR3 is TGCAGCGCTGAGGGGACATTGAACACTGAAGCTTTCTTT. It yields the protein CSAEGTLNTEAFF.

The rearrangement links TRBV20-1 to TRBJ2-1; D uncertain. The CDR3 consists of 12 residues. The V and J ends lost 2 bases and 5 bases respectively, with 7 bases between them. Germline V gene sequence: CDR1 DFQATT, CDR2 SNEGSKA (reference sequence). The CDR3 is CSARRSHNEQFF. CDR3 in DNA: TGCAGTGCTAGACGCTCACACAATGAGCAGTTCTTC.

This clone was counted only a few times. This rearrangement joins TRBV27 to TRBJ2-7; TRBD1 matches 9 bases. V lost 6 bases to trimming and J lost 5 bases; unmatched junction nucleotides: 8. Per germline, CDR1 MNHEY and CDR2 SMNVEV (reference sequence). The CDR3 extends over 14 amino acids. DNA for the CDR3: TGTGCCAGCAGAGCCGGGACAGGGAGGGACGAGCAGTACTTC. This sequence encodes CASRAGTGRDEQYF.

This clone occurred many times. The V gene is TRBV14, the J gene TRBJ2-7; TRBD1 is a possible D gene (5 bases). Trimming removed 8 bases from V and 1 base from J, with 9 bases in between. Germline assignment: CDR1 SGHDN and CDR2 FVKESK. The CDR3 covers 12 residues. This CDR3 is CASGALSYEQYF. CDR3 nucleotide sequence: TGTGCCAGCGGGGCATTGTCCTACGAGCAGTACTTC. The entire variable domain, with the rest obtained from reference TRBV14 and TRBJ2-7, is as follows: EAGVTQFPSHSVIEKGQTVTLRCDPISGHDNLYWYRRVMGKEIKFLLHFVKESKQDESGMPNNRFLAERTGGTYSTLKVQPAELEDSGVYFCASGALSYEQYFGPGTRLTVT.